Presented here are 29 T cell receptor beta chains from one specimen sequenced in a study of OX40 agonist ivuxolimab in advanced cancers. Profiling relied on immunoSEQ multiplex PCR, and the TCRdb table lists in-frame clones only, not all of them. This table holds tens of thousands of clones, 65% to 85% found once. The specimen was CD4+ or CD8+ T cells sorted from blood, collected in a trial of the OX40 agonist ivuxolimab. These receptors all come from an adult with an advanced solid tumor such as melanoma, head and neck, liver or kidney cancer.

V usage is TRBV15 and J usage is TRBJ1-2; D might be TRBD1 (5 bases). Germline V lookup: CDR1 LNHNV, CDR2 YYDKDF (reference sequence). The ends were cut back, 0 bases at V and 8 bases at J, with 25 bases in the middle. The CDR3 is made up of 18 amino acids. The CDR3: CATSREGRARRGRDGYTF. In DNA form, the CDR3 reads TGTGCCACCAGCAGAGAAGGTAGGGCCAGGCGAGGACGGGACGGCTACACCTTC.

In this sample, this clone turned up once. In nucleotides, the CDR3 is TGTGCCAGCAGGGAGAACAGGGGCCGGAGCTCCTACGAGCAGTACTTC. Translation: CASRENRGRSSYEQYF. The J gene is TRBJ2-7, the V gene TRBV27; 7 nucleotides match TRBD1. CDR1 and CDR2 (germline): MNHEY, SMNVEV (reference sequence). There are 16 residues in the CDR3. Trimming cost V 6 bases and J 0 bases; bases outside gene matches: 11.

This clone was picked up a small number of times. The CDR3 spells CASRPGTGNGYTF. CDR3 DNA sequence: TGTGCCAGCAGGCCCGGGACAGGGAATGGCTACACCTTC. The V and J genes are TRBV2 and TRBJ1-2, with 9 bases matching TRBD1. The CDR3 extends over 13 amino acids. Germline CDR1 SNHLY, CDR2 FYNNEI. V lost 6 bases, J lost 6 bases, and 5 bases stayed unmatched.

The chain recombines TRBV27 with TRBJ1-5, with TRBD1 matching 7 bases. Germline V gene data show CDR1 as MNHEY and CDR2 as SMNVEV (reference sequence). CDR3 length: 16 residues. V trimming: 5 bases; J trimming: 6 bases; junction bases outside the gene matches: 13. The CDR3 coding sequence is TGTGCCAGCAGTCCACGAGAACAGGGGTTAAGTCAGCCCCAGCATTTT. Amino acids: CASSPREQGLSQPQHF.

The chain recombines TRBV5-6 with TRBJ2-7; TRBD1 agrees at 9 bases. J was trimmed by 3 bases and V by 4 bases; bases with no gene match: 8. This CDR3 is built from 15 residues. CDR1 is SGHDT and CDR2 is YYEEEE in the germline V gene. The CDR3 sequence is CASSLWDRDGYEQYF. The CDR3 DNA reads as TGTGCCAGCAGCCTATGGGACAGGGACGGCTACGAGCAGTACTTC. The full variable domain, in which reference TRBV5-6 and TRBJ2-7 provide the parts outside the CDR3, is DAGVTQSPTHLIKTRGQQVTLRCSPKSGHDTVSWYQQALGQGPQFIFQYYEEEERQRGNFPDRFSGHQFPNYSSELNVNALLLGDSALYLCASSLWDRDGYEQYFGPGTRLTVT.

This clone occurred once. The chain employs TRBV6-5 and TRBJ2-7, with 8 bases that match TRBD1. Germline V gene lookup returns CDR1 MNHEY and CDR2 SVGAGI. Germline trimming cut 4 bases from V and 1 base from J; bases unmatched to any gene: 9. CDR3 length equals 16 residues. CDR3 residues: CASSSPRTGISYEQYF. The DNA for the CDR3 is TGTGCCAGCAGTTCCCCTAGGACAGGGATTTCCTACGAGCAGTACTTC.

CDR3 nucleotide sequence: TGCGCCAGCAGCCCGCGGCACGACGGGGTGGACTATGGCTACACCTTC. The encoded protein is CASSPRHDGVDYGYTF. This chain joins TRBV5-1 and TRBJ1-2; D gene uncertain. The CDR3 loop spans 16 amino acids. Trimming shortened V by 4 bases and J by 3 bases, and 19 bases separated the two germline ends. CDR1 is SGHRS and CDR2 is YFSETQ in the germline V gene.

As concerns this clone: In the same sample, other DNA sequences code for this CDR3. This sequence joins TRBV7-8 and TRBJ1-1; a possible D gene is TRBD1 (5 bases). Between the trimmed V and J ends, which lost 3 bases and 0 bases, there was a span of 8 bases. Germline CDR1 is SGHVS and CDR2 is FQNEAQ. The CDR3 runs 14 residues. CDR3 nucleotide sequence: TGTGCCAGCAGCTTTGGACAACTGAACACTGAAGCTTTCTTT. Protein: CASSFGQLNTEAFF.

CDR3 loop: CASSLKGVWSPSGGNEQFF. For the CDR3, the DNA is TGTGCCAGCAGCTTAAAGGGGGTGTGGTCCCCCAGCGGAGGGAATGAGCAGTTCTTC. The genes are TRBV7-9 and TRBJ2-1; perhaps D is TRBD1 or TRBD2 (6 bases each). This CDR3 contains 19 residues. Deletions cut 2 bases from V and 7 bases from J, with 27 bases between. CDR1 SEHNR and CDR2 FQNEAQ come from the germline V gene (reference sequence).

The chain joins TRBV19 to TRBJ1-1, with 8 bases fitting TRBD1. Germline V gene lookup returns CDR1 LNHDA and CDR2 SQIVND (reference sequence). The CDR3 is 16 amino acids. J was trimmed by 4 bases and V by 4 bases; bases with no gene match: 11. The CDR3 reads CASSTTPGGRSTEAFF. The CDR3 nucleotides are TGTGCCAGTAGTACCACCCCAGGGGGCAGGAGCACTGAAGCTTTCTTT.

This chain links TRBV27 with TRBJ2-2; 8 bases agree with TRBD2. CDR3 length equals 17 residues. Germline V gene sequence: CDR1 MNHEY, CDR2 SMNVEV (reference sequence). V lost 10 bases, J lost 2 bases, and 15 bases stayed unmatched. CDR3 in DNA: TGTGCCACCACCTCTTATGGGCGGGGGGCCAACACCGGGGAGCTGTTTTTT. This sequence encodes CATTSYGRGANTGELFF.

In this sample, this clone turned up once. The chain combines TRBV7-9 with TRBJ2-3, with TRBD1 identical over 8 bases. Germline-derived CDR1 and CDR2 are SEHNR and FQNEAQ (reference sequence). The CDR3 is made up of 16 amino acids. Unmatched junction bases numbered 8, after V lost 5 bases and J lost 1 base. The CDR3 coding sequence is TGTGCCAGCAGCCCGAGTCAGGGACAGGGCACAGATACGCAGTATTTT. It translates to CASSPSQGQGTDTQYF.

The table lists this clone with a few counts. The V call is TRBV4-3, the J call TRBJ1-2; a possible D gene is TRBD1 (6 bases). Deletions cut 1 base from V and 9 bases from J, with 18 bases between. Germline loops: CDR1 LGHNA, CDR2 YSLEER. The CDR3 runs 15 residues. The CDR3 coding sequence is TGCGCCAGCAGCCAAGGGGTCTCAGGGGCCAGCCGCTACACCTTC. Protein product: CASSQGVSGASRYTF.

The gene calls are TRBV27 and TRBJ2-1; the match to TRBD2 covers 12 bases. The germline V gene has CDR1 MNHEY and CDR2 SMNVEV (reference sequence). V shed 6 bases, J shed 1 base, and the junction held 7 bases outside the gene matches. The length of the CDR3 is 17 residues. The CDR3: CASSLLAGGISYNEQFF. As DNA, the CDR3 is TGTGCCAGCAGCCTTCTAGCGGGGGGGATATCCTACAATGAGCAGTTCTTC.

This rearrangement joins TRBV5-4 to TRBJ1-1, with D possibly being TRBD1 (5 bases). The CDR3 runs 14 residues. The V end lost 4 bases, the J end lost 5 bases, and 15 bases lay between the germline ends. Germline V gives CDR1 SGHNT, CDR2 YYREEE (reference sequence). CDR3 protein: CASSQLTAYTEAFF. CDR3 bases: TGTGCCAGCAGCCAACTGACAGCCTATACTGAAGCTTTCTTT.

The V call is TRBV5-4, the J call TRBJ2-2; TRBD2 agrees at 9 bases. With 4 bases clipped from V and 0 bases from J, the junction kept 7 bases outside the gene matches. CDR3 size: 17 residues. Germline V gene data show CDR1 as SGHNT and CDR2 as YYREEE (reference sequence). The CDR3 bases are TGTGCCAGCAGCACAGGTGGACTAGCGTCGAACACCGGGGAGCTGTTTTTT. Translation: CASSTGGLASNTGELFF.

The chain couples TRBV5-1 to TRBJ1-6; 9 nucleotides line up with TRBD1. Germline trimming cut 3 bases from V and 10 bases from J; bases unmatched to any gene: 5. Germline CDR1 is SGHRS and CDR2 is YFSETQ. The CDR3 covers 14 residues. Here the CDR3 reads CASSSDRGLSPLHF. CDR3 coding DNA: TGCGCCAGCAGCTCAGACAGGGGGTTGTCACCCCTCCACTTT. Full variable domain (rest looked up from reference TRBV5-1 and TRBJ1-6): KAGVTQTPRYLIKTRGQQVTLSCSPISGHRSVSWYQQTPGQGLQFLFEYFSETQRNKGNFPGRFSGRQFSNSRSEMNVSTLELGDSALYLCASSSDRGLSPLHFGNGTRLTVT.

The gene calls are TRBV5-1 and TRBJ2-5; D is perhaps TRBD2 (6 bases). This CDR3 has 15 residues. CDR1 SGHRS and CDR2 YFSETQ come from the germline V gene. V dropped 4 bases and J dropped 5 bases, with 18 bases sitting between them. The chain's CDR3 is CASSPAGRLEETQYF. CDR3 DNA sequence: TGCGCCAGCAGCCCGGCGGGGAGGCTGGAGGAGACCCAGTACTTC.

This clone showed up just once. V is TRBV29-1 and J is TRBJ2-3; 12 nucleotides match TRBD2. Germline V CDR1 and CDR2: SQVTM, ANQGSEA. The CDR3 has 15 amino acids. V was clipped by 4 bases and J by 4 bases; unmatched bases: 6. CDR3 in DNA: TGCAGCGTTGCCCGACTAGCGGGGGAGCCAGATACGCAGTATTTT. It is translated as CSVARLAGEPDTQYF.

The chain employs TRBV7-2 and TRBJ1-2; 7 bases are a match to TRBD1. The ends lost 0 bases at V and 10 bases at J; junction bases unmatched: 11. Per the germline V gene, CDR1 is SGHTA and CDR2 is FQGNSA. CDR3 length: 15 amino acids. The CDR3 loop reads CASSLALIVGGSYTF. For the CDR3, the DNA is TGTGCCAGCAGCTTAGCACTAATCGTAGGGGGCTCCTACACCTTC.

The chain carries TRBV19 and TRBJ2-2; TRBD1 matches 10 bases. Germline V gene data show CDR1 as LNHDA and CDR2 as SQIVND (reference sequence). The CDR3 totals 13 residues. CDR3 in amino acids: CVDRGRDTGELFF. Here the CDR3 DNA reads TGTGTCGACAGGGGGCGCGACACCGGGGAGCTGTTTTTT.

The chain recombines TRBV6-6 with TRBJ1-1; the D is unclear. Germline CDR1 reads MNHNY; CDR2 reads SVGAGI (reference sequence). V was trimmed by 5 bases and J by 2 bases, leaving 9 bases between them. The CDR3 loop spans 13 amino acids. This CDR3 reads CASSIERNTEAFF. CDR3 coding DNA: TGTGCCAGCAGTATCGAAAGAAACACTGAAGCTTTCTTT.

The chain has TRBV19 and TRBJ2-3; the D gene is possibly TRBD2 (7 bases). Per germline, CDR1 LNHDA and CDR2 SQIVND (reference sequence). This CDR3 is built from 17 residues. V was pared by 2 bases and J by 4 bases, with 19 bases between. CDR3: CASSITAGKGGPDTQYF. Written as DNA, the CDR3 is TGTGCCAGTAGTATAACAGCGGGAAAAGGGGGTCCAGATACGCAGTATTTT.

The chain is built from TRBV5-5 and TRBJ2-7; D is possibly TRBD2 (5 bases). CDR1 SGHKS and CDR2 YYEKEE come from the germline V gene (reference sequence). V gave up 0 bases and J gave up 4 bases, with 11 bases separating them. The CDR3 totals 14 residues. This chain's CDR3 is CASSLGAREYEQYF. In DNA, the CDR3 is TGTGCCAGCAGCTTGGGGGCCCGGGAATACGAGCAGTACTTC.

This chain joins TRBV5-4 and TRBJ2-5; 13 bases agree with TRBD2. The germline CDR1 and CDR2 sequences are SGHNT and YYREEE (reference sequence). V lost 3 bases and J lost 4; bases outside the gene matches: 3. The CDR3 totals 15 residues. The CDR3 region has the DNA TGTGCCAGCAGCTCCAGGACTAGCGGGGGAGAGACCCAGTACTTC. Protein product: CASSSRTSGGETQYF.

DNA for the CDR3: TGTGCCAGCAGTTACCGGACAGTCCAAGAGACCCAGTACTTC. The encoded protein is CASSYRTVQETQYF. V usage is TRBV6-5 and J usage is TRBJ2-5; possibly TRBD1 for D (6 bases). V was shortened by 2 bases and J by 1 base, with 8 bases between the two germline ends. The CDR3 covers 14 residues. Germline CDR1 and CDR2: MNHEY and SVGAGI.

This clone has a handful of counts. The V gene is TRBV27, the J gene TRBJ2-7; 8 bases map to TRBD1. Per germline, CDR1 MNHEY and CDR2 SMNVEV (reference sequence). V was clipped by 3 bases and J by 7 bases; unmatched bases: 8. This CDR3 comprises 14 residues. The CDR3 nucleotides are TGTGCCAGCAGTTTCACAGGGGGGACGAGGGAGCAGTACTTC. Amino acid sequence: CASSFTGGTREQYF.

The genes are TRBV11-3 and TRBJ1-1; D is perhaps TRBD1 (5 bases). Germline V lookup: CDR1 SGHNT, CDR2 YENEEA. This CDR3 is built from 13 residues. Trimming took off 5 bases at V and 2 bases at J, with 9 bases between the two ends. The CDR3 bases are TGTGCCAGCAGCAGCAGGGTTAACACTGAAGCTTTCTTT. Residues: CASSSRVNTEAFF.

The chain uses TRBV27 and TRBJ2-3, with D possibly matching TRBD1 (6 bases). The CDR3 consists of 14 residues. Trimming stripped 10 bases from V and 6 bases from J, with 20 bases between. CDR1 and CDR2 from the germline V gene are MNHEY and SMNVEV (reference sequence). In DNA, the CDR3 is TGTGCCATCGGAACCGGGACAAAGGGCGATACGCAGTATTTT. It specifies CAIGTGTKGDTQYF.